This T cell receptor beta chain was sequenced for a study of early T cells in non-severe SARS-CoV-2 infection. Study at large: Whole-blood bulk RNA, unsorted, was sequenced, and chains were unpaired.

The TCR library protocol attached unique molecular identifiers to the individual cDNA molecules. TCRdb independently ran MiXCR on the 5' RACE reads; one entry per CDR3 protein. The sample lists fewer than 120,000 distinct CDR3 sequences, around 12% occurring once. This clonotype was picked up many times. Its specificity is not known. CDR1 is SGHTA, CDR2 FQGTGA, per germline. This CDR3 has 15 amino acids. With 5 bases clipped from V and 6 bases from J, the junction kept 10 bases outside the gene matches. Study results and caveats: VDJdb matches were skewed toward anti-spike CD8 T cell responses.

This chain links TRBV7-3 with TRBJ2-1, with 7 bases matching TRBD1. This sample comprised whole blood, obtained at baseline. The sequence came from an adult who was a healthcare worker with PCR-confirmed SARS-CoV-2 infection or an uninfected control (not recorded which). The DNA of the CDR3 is TGTGCCAGCAGCCCCCAAGGGGACAGCTTCAATGAGCAGTTCTTC. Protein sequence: CASSPQGDSFNEQFF. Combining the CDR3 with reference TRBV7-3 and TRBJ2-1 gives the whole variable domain GAGVSQTPSNKVTEKGKYVELRCDPISGHTALYWYRQSLGQGPEFLIYFQGTGAADDSGLPNDRFFAVRPEGSVSTLKIQRTERGDSAVYLCASSPQGDSFNEQFFGPGTRLTVL.